A single sample is the source of the 20 T cell receptor beta chains below, sequenced in a study of cytomegalovirus exposure and HLA in healthy donors. A multiplex PCR was run with 60 Vbeta primers and 13 Jbeta primers. The data were produced by immunoSEQ multiplex PCR, yet TCRdb's version contains in-frame clones alone and is incomplete. This table has under 200,000 clones, around four fifths appearing once. The sequencing sample was made of PBMCs. The receptors shown here come from a female donor in good health and CMV-seronegative.

The J gene is TRBJ1-3, the V gene TRBV9; tentative D call: TRBD1 (6 bases). The CDR3 is 15 residues long. The V gene's germline CDR1 is SGDLS and CDR2 YYNGEE. V lost 4 bases to trimming and J lost 2 bases, with 13 bases between them. The CDR3 reads CASSRQGITGNTIYF. In DNA, the CDR3 is TGTGCCAGCAGCCGCCAGGGGATTACTGGAAACACCATATATTTT.

V usage is TRBV29-1 and J usage is TRBJ2-5, with 16 positions matching TRBD2. V dropped 6 bases and J dropped 0; count of bases not matched to a gene: 1. CDR1 and CDR2 from the germline V gene are SQVTM and ANQGSEA. The CDR3 has 15 residues. The CDR3 DNA reads TGCAGCGTGGGACTAGCGGGGGGGTACCAAGAGACCCAGTACTTC. Its translation: CSVGLAGGYQETQYF.

Only a few counts were recorded for this clone. This chain uses TRBV19 with TRBJ2-4; D perhaps matches TRBD2 (6 bases). The CDR3 extends over 16 amino acids. The ends were cut back, 2 bases at V and 0 bases at J, with 11 bases in the middle. In germline, CDR1 is LNHDA, CDR2 SQIVND (reference sequence). CDR3: CASSISAGPAKNIQYF. In DNA, the CDR3 is TGTGCCAGTAGTATATCTGCGGGACCAGCCAAAAACATTCAGTACTTC. The entire variable domain, with the rest obtained from reference TRBV19 and TRBJ2-4, is as follows: DGGITQSPKYLFRKEGQNVTLSCEQNLNHDAMYWYRQDPGQGLRLIYYSQIVNDFQKGDIAEGYSVSREKKESFPLTVTSAQKNPTAFYLCASSISAGPAKNIQYFGAGTRLSVL.

This chain uses TRBV7-9 with TRBJ1-2; 7 positions agree with TRBD1. CDR1 is SEHNR and CDR2 is FQNEAQ in the germline V gene (reference sequence). The CDR3 has 13 amino acids. The trim removed 3 bases at V and 6 bases at J, leaving 4 bases unmatched. CDR3 sequence reads: CASSFGTDDGYTF. The CDR3 bases are TGTGCCAGCAGCTTTGGGACAGACGATGGCTACACCTTC.

The genes are TRBV10-1 and TRBJ1-6; D ambiguous. The CDR3 loop spans 14 amino acids. Germline V gives CDR1 WNHNN, CDR2 SYGVQD (reference sequence). V gave up 4 bases and J gave up 6 bases, with 10 bases separating them. CDR3 protein: CASSAAGINSPLHF. The CDR3 nucleotides are TGCGCCAGCAGTGCTGCCGGGATTAATTCACCCCTCCACTTT.

V is TRBV18 and J is TRBJ1-2; the D gene is possibly TRBD1 (5 bases). CDR1 is KGHSH and CDR2 is LQKENI in the germline V gene. The CDR3 consists of 15 residues. V lost 0 bases, J lost 7 bases, and 15 bases lay in between. CDR3 DNA sequence: TGTGCCAGCTCACCACCAGGTGGGGGGAGCGGTGGCTACACCTTC. Translated, it gives CASSPPGGGSGGYTF. Full variable domain (rest looked up from reference TRBV18 and TRBJ1-2): NAGVMQNPRHLVRRRGQEARLRCSPMKGHSHVYWYRQLPEEGLKFMVYLQKENIIDESGMPKERFSAEFPKEGPSILRIQQVVRGDSAAYFCASSPPGGGSGGYTFGSGTRLTVV.

The CDR3 here is CASSLQALRSYNEQFF. The CDR3 DNA reads TGTGCCAGCAGCTTACAAGCGCTTCGATCCTACAATGAGCAGTTCTTC. The chain has TRBV7-3 and TRBJ2-1, with D unresolved. Trimming removed 2 bases from V and 1 base from J, with 12 bases in between. The CDR3 extends over 16 amino acids. The germline gives CDR1 SGHTA, CDR2 FQGTGA.

The V call is TRBV7-2, the J call TRBJ2-1; TRBD2 agrees at 7 bases. Germline V gene sequence: CDR1 SGHTA, CDR2 FQGNSA. This CDR3 comprises 14 residues. V shed 4 bases and J 7 bases; nucleotides not matched to a gene: 7. The CDR3 reads CASSSKSGVNEQFF. In DNA form, the CDR3 reads TGTGCCAGCAGCTCAAAAAGCGGGGTGAATGAGCAGTTCTTC. The whole variable domain, filled in from reference TRBV7-2 and TRBJ2-1, reads GAGVSQSPSNKVTEKGKDVELRCDPISGHTALYWYRQSLGQGLEFLIYFQGNSAPDKSGLPSDRFSAERTGGSVSTLTIQRTQQEDSAVYLCASSSKSGVNEQFFGPGTRLTVL.

This chain links TRBV5-1 with TRBJ2-1; 10 positions match TRBD2. Germline CDR1 is SGHRS and CDR2 is YFSETQ. The V gene end was trimmed by 0 bases and the J gene end by 0 bases; junction bases not matched to a gene: 6. This CDR3 region has 18 residues. For the CDR3, the DNA is TGCGCCAGCAGCTTGGTAGCGGGGGGACCCGGCTCCTACAATGAGCAGTTCTTC. Encoded protein: CASSLVAGGPGSYNEQFF.

CDR3 nucleotides: TGTGCCAGCACTACCCGAGCGGGGGGCAATCAGCCCCAGCATTTT. This encodes CASTTRAGGNQPQHF. The chain joins TRBV27 to TRBJ1-5; D is perhaps TRBD1 (5 bases). There are 15 residues in the CDR3. Germline assignment: CDR1 MNHEY and CDR2 SMNVEV (reference sequence). The V end lost 7 bases, the J end lost 2 bases, and 15 bases lay between the germline ends.

Comments on this clone: The same CDR3 is also encoded by other DNA sequences in this sample. The V gene is TRBV5-1, the J gene TRBJ1-4; the D gene is possibly TRBD1 (5 bases). The CDR3 extends over 15 amino acids. Trimming pared 3 bases from V and 0 bases from J, leaving 9 bases between. From germline, CDR1 is SGHRS and CDR2 YFSETQ. The CDR3 DNA is TGCGCCAGCAGCTCCACAGGAGCAACTAATGAAAAACTGTTTTTT. It specifies CASSSTGATNEKLFF.

The chain couples TRBV2 to TRBJ2-7; the D gene is possibly TRBD2 (5 bases). Germline lookup yields CDR1 SNHLY and CDR2 FYNNEI. The CDR3 length is 14 residues. Trimming removed 5 bases from V and 1 base from J, with 12 bases in between. The CDR3 here is CASSQRSGSYEQYF. The CDR3 DNA follows: TGTGCCAGCAGTCAACGAAGCGGTTCCTACGAGCAGTACTTC.

The chain has TRBV5-1 and TRBJ1-1, with 9 nucleotides matching TRBD1. Germline lookup yields CDR1 SGHRS and CDR2 YFSETQ. This CDR3 is 16 amino acids long. J was trimmed by 1 base and V by 5 bases; bases with no gene match: 9. The CDR3 DNA follows: TGCGCCAGCAGTTCCGGACAGGGGCGTAGGAACACTGAAGCTTTCTTT. Translated: CASSSGQGRRNTEAFF.

This clone came up once. The chain is built from TRBV21-1 and TRBJ1-2; TRBD1 is taken as the D call from the table, unchecked against the DNA. TRBV21-1 is flagged as a pseudogene. This CDR3 is 16 amino acids long. CDR3 sequence reads: CASSKAHPRVYYGYTF. CDR3 coding DNA: TGTGCCAGCAGCAAAGCGCATCCCAGGGTGTACTATGGCTACACCTTC.

The chain is built from TRBV14 and TRBJ2-7; 10 bases map to TRBD1. Germline loops: CDR1 SGHDN, CDR2 FVKESK. J was trimmed by 1 base and V by 6 bases; bases with no gene match: 6. The CDR3 has 15 residues. CDR3 loop: CASRRDRGRSYEQYF. For the CDR3, the DNA is TGTGCCAGCAGACGCGACAGGGGGCGGTCCTACGAGCAGTACTTC.

The chain employs TRBV6-5 and TRBJ1-6; no definite D call. The CDR3 loop spans 14 amino acids. Trimming left V 6 bases short and J 7 bases short, with 13 bases between. CDR1 is MNHEY and CDR2 is SVGAGI in the germline V gene. In DNA, the CDR3 is TGTGCCAGCAGCCCCGAGGTTTCCAATTCACCCCTCCACTTT. Translating gives CASSPEVSNSPLHF.

The V call is TRBV4-1, the J call TRBJ2-6; TRBD1 matches at 11 bases. From germline, CDR1 is MGHRA and CDR2 YSYEKL. V was pared by 1 base and J by 2 bases, with 7 bases of the junction left unmatched. This CDR3 contains 19 residues. The CDR3 here is CASSQGGTGGMAGANVLTF. The CDR3 coding sequence is TGCGCCAGCAGCCAAGGCGGGACAGGGGGTATGGCTGGGGCCAACGTCCTGACTTTC.

The CDR3 sequence is CASSVPGSNQPQHF. For the CDR3, the DNA is TGTGCCAGCAGCGTTCCAGGGAGCAATCAGCCCCAGCATTTT. The chain couples TRBV4-2 to TRBJ1-5; tentative D call: TRBD1 (5 bases). Germline V gives CDR1 LGHNA, CDR2 YNFKEQ. CDR3 size: 14 residues. Trimming took off 5 bases at V and 1 base at J, with 9 bases between the two ends.

CDR3 sequence: CASSDPAGRNTEAFF. In DNA form, the CDR3 reads TGTGCCAGCAGCGATCCGGCCGGGAGGAACACTGAAGCTTTCTTT. The rearrangement joins TRBV7-9 to TRBJ1-1, with no clear D. V gave up 5 bases and J gave up 1 base, with 14 bases separating them. The CDR3 runs 15 residues. Germline V lookup: CDR1 SEHNR, CDR2 FQNEAQ (reference sequence). Together with reference TRBV7-9 and TRBJ1-1, the CDR3 gives the full variable domain: DTGVSQNPRHKITKRGQNVTFRCDPISEHNRLYWYRQTLGQGPEFLTYFQNEAQLEKSRLLSDRFSAERPKGSFSTLEIQRTEQGDSAMYLCASSDPAGRNTEAFFGQGTRLTVV.

The chain has TRBV5-1 and TRBJ2-4; possible D gene TRBD1, 6 bases. The CDR3 has 11 amino acids. In germline, CDR1 is SGHRS, CDR2 YFSETQ. Between the trimmed V and J ends, which lost 5 bases and 9 bases, there was a span of 9 bases. CDR3: CASREGGIQYF. The CDR3 DNA reads as TGCGCCAGCAGGGAAGGGGGCATTCAGTACTTC. Variable domain in full (rest from reference TRBV5-1 and TRBJ2-4): KAGVTQTPRYLIKTRGQQVTLSCSPISGHRSVSWYQQTPGQGLQFLFEYFSETQRNKGNFPGRFSGRQFSNSRSEMNVSTLELGDSALYLCASREGGIQYFGAGTRLSVL.